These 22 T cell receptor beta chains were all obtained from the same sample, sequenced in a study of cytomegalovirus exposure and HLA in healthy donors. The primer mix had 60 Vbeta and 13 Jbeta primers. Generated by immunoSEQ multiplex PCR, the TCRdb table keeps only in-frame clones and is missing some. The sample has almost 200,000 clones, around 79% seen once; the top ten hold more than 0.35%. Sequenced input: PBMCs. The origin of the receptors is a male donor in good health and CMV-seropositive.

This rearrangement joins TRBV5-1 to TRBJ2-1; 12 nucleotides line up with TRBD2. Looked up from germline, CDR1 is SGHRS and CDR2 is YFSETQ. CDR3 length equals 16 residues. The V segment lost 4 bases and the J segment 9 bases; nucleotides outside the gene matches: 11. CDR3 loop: CASSKLTSGSKGEQFF. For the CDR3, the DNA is TGCGCCAGCAGCAAATTGACTAGCGGGAGCAAGGGTGAGCAGTTCTTC.

In DNA, the CDR3 is TGTGCCAGCGGAGCTGGGGGGGGCTCCTACAATGAGCAGTTCTTC. Protein: CASGAGGGSYNEQFF. The chain combines TRBV7-2 with TRBJ2-1; TRBD2 matches 7 bases. The germline V gene encodes CDR1 SGHTA and CDR2 FQGNSA. The CDR3 consists of 15 residues. J was trimmed by 0 bases and V by 8 bases; bases with no gene match: 7.

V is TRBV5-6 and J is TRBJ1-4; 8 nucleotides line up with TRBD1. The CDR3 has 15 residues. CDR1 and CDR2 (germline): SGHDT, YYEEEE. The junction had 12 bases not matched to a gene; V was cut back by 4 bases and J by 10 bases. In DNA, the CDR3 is TGTGCCAGCAGCACCTCGACAGGGGTATTTGGAAAACTGTTTTTT. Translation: CASSTSTGVFGKLFF. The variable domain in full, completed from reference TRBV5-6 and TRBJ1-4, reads DAGVTQSPTHLIKTRGQQVTLRCSPKSGHDTVSWYQQALGQGPQFIFQYYEEEERQRGNFPDRFSGHQFPNYSSELNVNALLLGDSALYLCASSTSTGVFGKLFFGSGTQLSVL.

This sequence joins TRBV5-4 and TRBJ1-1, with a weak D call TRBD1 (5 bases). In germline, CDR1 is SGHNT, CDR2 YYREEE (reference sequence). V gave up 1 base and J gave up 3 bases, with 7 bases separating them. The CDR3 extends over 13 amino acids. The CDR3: CASSLKTDTEAFF. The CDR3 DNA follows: TGTGCCAGCAGCTTGAAGACAGACACTGAAGCTTTCTTT.

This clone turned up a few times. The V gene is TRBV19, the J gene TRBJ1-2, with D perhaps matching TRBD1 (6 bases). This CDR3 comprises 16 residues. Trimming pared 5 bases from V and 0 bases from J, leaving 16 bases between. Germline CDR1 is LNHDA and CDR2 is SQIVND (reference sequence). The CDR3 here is CASSRLDSLSNYGYTF. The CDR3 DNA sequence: TGTGCCAGTAGTCGCCTGGACAGCTTATCTAACTATGGCTACACCTTC.

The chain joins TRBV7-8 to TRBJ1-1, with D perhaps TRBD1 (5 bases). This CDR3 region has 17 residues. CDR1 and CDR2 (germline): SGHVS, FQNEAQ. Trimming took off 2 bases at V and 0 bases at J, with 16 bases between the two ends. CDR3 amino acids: CASSLRQGPRMNTEAFF. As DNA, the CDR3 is TGTGCCAGCAGCTTACGGCAGGGCCCGAGGATGAACACTGAAGCTTTCTTT.

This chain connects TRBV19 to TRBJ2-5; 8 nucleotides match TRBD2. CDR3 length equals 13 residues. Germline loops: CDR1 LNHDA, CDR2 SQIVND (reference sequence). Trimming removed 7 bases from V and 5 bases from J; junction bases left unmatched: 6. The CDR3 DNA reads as TGTGCCAGTACCGGCGGGGGGCGCGAGACCCAGTACTTC. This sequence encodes CASTGGGRETQYF.

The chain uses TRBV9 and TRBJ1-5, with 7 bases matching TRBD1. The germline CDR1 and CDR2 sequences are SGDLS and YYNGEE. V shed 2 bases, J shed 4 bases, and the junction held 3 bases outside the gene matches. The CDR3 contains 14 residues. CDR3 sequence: CASSVTGANQPQHF. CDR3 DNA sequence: TGTGCCAGCAGCGTTACAGGGGCAAATCAGCCCCAGCATTTT. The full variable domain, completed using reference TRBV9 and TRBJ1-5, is DSGVTQTPKHLITATGQRVTLRCSPRSGDLSVYWYQQSLDQGLQFLIQYYNGEERAKGNILERFSAQQFPDLHSELNLSSLELGDSALYFCASSVTGANQPQHFGDGTRLSIL.

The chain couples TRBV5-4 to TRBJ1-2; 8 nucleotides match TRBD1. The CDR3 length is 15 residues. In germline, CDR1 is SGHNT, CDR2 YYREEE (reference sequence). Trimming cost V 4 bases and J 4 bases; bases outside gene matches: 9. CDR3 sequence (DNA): TGTGCCAGCAGCCCCGGGACAGGACCTGCCTATGGCTACACCTTC. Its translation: CASSPGTGPAYGYTF.

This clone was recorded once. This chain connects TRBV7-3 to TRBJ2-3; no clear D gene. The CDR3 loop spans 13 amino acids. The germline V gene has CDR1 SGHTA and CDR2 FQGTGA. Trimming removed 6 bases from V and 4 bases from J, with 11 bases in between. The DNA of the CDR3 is TGTGCCAGCAGTCTCGACTGGCCAGATACGCAGTATTTT. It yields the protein CASSLDWPDTQYF.

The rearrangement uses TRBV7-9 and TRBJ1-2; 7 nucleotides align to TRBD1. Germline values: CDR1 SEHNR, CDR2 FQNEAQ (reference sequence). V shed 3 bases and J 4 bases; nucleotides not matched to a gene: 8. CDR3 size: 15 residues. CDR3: CASSFDQGGPYGYTF. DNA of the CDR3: TGTGCCAGCAGCTTCGATCAGGGGGGACCCTATGGCTACACCTTC.

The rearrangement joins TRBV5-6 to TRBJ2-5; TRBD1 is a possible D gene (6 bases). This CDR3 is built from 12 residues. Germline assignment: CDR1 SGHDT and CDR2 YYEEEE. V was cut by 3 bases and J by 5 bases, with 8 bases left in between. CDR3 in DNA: TGTGCCAGCAGCTGGCAGGGGGAGACCCAGTACTTC. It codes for CASSWQGETQYF.

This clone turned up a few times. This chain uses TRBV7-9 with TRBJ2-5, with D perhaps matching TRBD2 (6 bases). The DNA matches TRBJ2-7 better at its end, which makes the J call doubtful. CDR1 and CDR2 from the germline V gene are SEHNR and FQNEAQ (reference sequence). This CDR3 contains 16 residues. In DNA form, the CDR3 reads TGTGCCAGCAGCTTCCCCCCGGGACTTAATACCTACGAGCAGTACTTC. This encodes CASSFPPGLNTYEQYF.

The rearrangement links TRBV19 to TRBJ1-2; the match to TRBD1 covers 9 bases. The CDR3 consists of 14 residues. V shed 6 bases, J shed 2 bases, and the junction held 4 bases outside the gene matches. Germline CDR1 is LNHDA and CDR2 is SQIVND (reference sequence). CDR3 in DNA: TGTGCCAGTAGACAGGGGGCGGCGAACTATGGCTACACCTTC. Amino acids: CASRQGAANYGYTF.

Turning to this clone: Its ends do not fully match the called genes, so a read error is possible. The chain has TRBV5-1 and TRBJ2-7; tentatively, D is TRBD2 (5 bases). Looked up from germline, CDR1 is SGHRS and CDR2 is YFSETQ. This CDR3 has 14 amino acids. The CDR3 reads CASSLEDARAKGHF. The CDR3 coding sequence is TGCGCCAGCAGCTTGGAGGATGCGCGGGCCAAGGGCCACTTC. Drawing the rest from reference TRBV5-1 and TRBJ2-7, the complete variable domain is KAGVTQTPRYLIKTRGQQVTLSCSPISGHRSVSWYQQTPGQGLQFLFEYFSETQRNKGNFPGRFSGRQFSNSRSEMNVSTLELGDSALYLCASSLEDARAKGHFGPGTRLTVT.

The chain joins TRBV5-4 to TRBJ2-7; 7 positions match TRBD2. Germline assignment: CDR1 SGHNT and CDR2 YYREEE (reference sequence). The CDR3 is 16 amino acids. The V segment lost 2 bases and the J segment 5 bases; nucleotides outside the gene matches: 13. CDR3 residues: CASSLPWTRGLDEQYF. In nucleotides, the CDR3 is TGTGCCAGCAGCTTACCTTGGACTAGAGGGTTGGACGAGCAGTACTTC.

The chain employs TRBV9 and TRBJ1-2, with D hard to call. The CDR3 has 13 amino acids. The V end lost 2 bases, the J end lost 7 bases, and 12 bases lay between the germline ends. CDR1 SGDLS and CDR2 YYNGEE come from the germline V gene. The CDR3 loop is CASSVDGKGGYTF. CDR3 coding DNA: TGTGCCAGCAGCGTCGACGGGAAGGGTGGCTACACCTTC.

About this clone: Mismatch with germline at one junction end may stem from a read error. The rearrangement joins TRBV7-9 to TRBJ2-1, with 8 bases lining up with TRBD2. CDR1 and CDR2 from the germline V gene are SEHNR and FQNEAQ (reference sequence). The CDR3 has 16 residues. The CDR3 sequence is CSSSPLLAVSYNEQFF. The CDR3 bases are TGTTCCAGCAGCCCCTTACTAGCGGTCTCCTACAATGAGCAGTTCTTC.

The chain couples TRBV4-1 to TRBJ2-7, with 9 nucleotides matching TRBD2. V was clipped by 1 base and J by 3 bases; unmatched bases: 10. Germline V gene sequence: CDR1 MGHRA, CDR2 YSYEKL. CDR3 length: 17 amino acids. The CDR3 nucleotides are TGCGCCAGCAGCCAAGGACCTCAGCGGGAGGCAAACTACGAGCAGTACTTC. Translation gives CASSQGPQREANYEQYF.

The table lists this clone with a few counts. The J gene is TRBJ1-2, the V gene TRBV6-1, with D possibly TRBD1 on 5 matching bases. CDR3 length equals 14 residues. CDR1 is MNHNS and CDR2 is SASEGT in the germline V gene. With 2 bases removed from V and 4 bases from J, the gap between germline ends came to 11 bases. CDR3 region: CASSELGGPYGYTF. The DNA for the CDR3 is TGTGCCAGCAGTGAATTGGGGGGACCCTATGGCTACACCTTC.

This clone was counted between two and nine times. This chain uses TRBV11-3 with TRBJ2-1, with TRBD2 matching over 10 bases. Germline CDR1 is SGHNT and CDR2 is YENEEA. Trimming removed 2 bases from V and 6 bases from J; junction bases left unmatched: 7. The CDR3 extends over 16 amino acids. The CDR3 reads CASSLFAAGGGNEQFF. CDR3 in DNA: TGTGCCAGCAGCTTATTCGCAGCGGGAGGGGGCAATGAGCAGTTCTTC.

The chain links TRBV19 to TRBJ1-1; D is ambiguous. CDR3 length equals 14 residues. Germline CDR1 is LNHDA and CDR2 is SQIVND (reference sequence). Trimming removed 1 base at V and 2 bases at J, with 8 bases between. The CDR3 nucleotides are TGTGCCAGTAGTATAGGGCCGGGTAACACTGAAGCTTTCTTT. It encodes CASSIGPGNTEAFF.